Listed below are T cell receptor beta chains from one sample, sequenced in a study of radiation and T cells in renal cell carcinoma. Method: immunoSEQ multiplex PCR; TCRdb's copy keeps in-frame clones and lacks some. The table lists roughly 120,000 clones, about four fifths of them singletons. Sequenced here: blood, sampled from a patient whose treatment included radiotherapy and nephrectomy. The origin of the receptors is an older woman with renal cell carcinoma. CDR3s leave out the opening cysteine and the closing phenylalanine or tryptophan. Fields, in order: V gene, J gene, CDR3 protein.

v_gene: TRBV6-6
j_gene: TRBJ2-2
CDR3aa: ASSYLQGAGTGELF

v_gene: TRBV6-6
j_gene: TRBJ1-1
CDR3aa: ASSYTRNTEAF

v_gene: TRBV25-1
j_gene: TRBJ1-2
CDR3aa: ASREQGGGGYT

v_gene: TRBV25-1
j_gene: TRBJ1-1
CDR3aa: ASSERYDYTEAF

v_gene: TRBV7-8
j_gene: TRBJ2-2
CDR3aa: ASSPEGGLATGELF

v_gene: TRBV23-1
j_gene: TRBJ1-2
CDR3aa: ATPGQGPYGYT

v_gene: TRBV14
j_gene: TRBJ2-7
CDR3aa: ASSPRLSSYEQY

v_gene: TRBV7-2
j_gene: TRBJ2-3
CDR3aa: ASSPNERSSSQY

v_gene: TRBV14
j_gene: TRBJ2-7
CDR3aa: ASSQGATGWREQY

v_gene: TRBV5-6
j_gene: TRBJ2-5
CDR3aa: ASSLADIGPGETQY

v_gene: TRBV11-2
j_gene: TRBJ1-1
CDR3aa: ASSFTGDRGTEAF

v_gene: TRBV4-1
j_gene: TRBJ1-6
CDR3aa: ATGRTGPNSPLH

v_gene: TRBV7-9
j_gene: TRBJ2-5
CDR3aa: ASSFGPQQETQY

v_gene: TRBV23-1
j_gene: TRBJ1-5
CDR3aa: ASSQLGTGVQDQPQH

v_gene: TRBV7-9
j_gene: TRBJ1-1
CDR3aa: ASSEAPARVREAF

v_gene: TRBV7-9
j_gene: TRBJ2-1
CDR3aa: ASSLLGGEQF

v_gene: TRBV20-1
j_gene: TRBJ2-5
CDR3aa: SQTSGETQY

v_gene: TRBV4-2
j_gene: TRBJ1-5
CDR3aa: ASSQTTGVSQPQH

v_gene: TRBV7-2
j_gene: TRBJ1-2
CDR3aa: ASSSADRGERYT

v_gene: TRBV6-5
j_gene: TRBJ1-2
CDR3aa: ASRAVSYGYT

v_gene: TRBV7-3
j_gene: TRBJ2-2
CDR3aa: ASSFVTGELF

v_gene: TRBV4-1
j_gene: TRBJ2-3
CDR3aa: ASSQVAPGADTQY

v_gene: TRBV10-3
j_gene: TRBJ2-5
CDR3aa: AISDPGTSETQY

v_gene: TRBV4-1
j_gene: TRBJ2-7
CDR3aa: ASSQDWWAAGGLAYEQY

v_gene: TRBV20-1
j_gene: TRBJ2-1
CDR3aa: SARGLREQF

v_gene: TRBV5-4
j_gene: TRBJ2-3
CDR3aa: ASSLTSGVSTDTQY

v_gene: TRBV4-3
j_gene: TRBJ2-2
CDR3aa: ASSQAGLAGGTGELF

v_gene: TRBV5-1
j_gene: TRBJ1-2
CDR3aa: ASSFGQGHGYT

v_gene: TRBV2
j_gene: TRBJ2-7
CDR3aa: ASSKLAGSYEQY

v_gene: TRBV29-1
j_gene: TRBJ1-1
CDR3aa: SVESSNTEAF

v_gene: TRBV6-6
j_gene: TRBJ1-1
CDR3aa: ASTSLGSTEAF

v_gene: TRBV9
j_gene: TRBJ2-5
CDR3aa: ASSVVGAGLETQY

v_gene: TRBV28
j_gene: TRBJ2-6
CDR3aa: ASSPIPGLRTGANVLT

v_gene: TRBV4-1
j_gene: TRBJ2-5
CDR3aa: ASSPLLGGWETQY

v_gene: TRBV2
j_gene: TRBJ2-7
CDR3aa: ASSETSRANEQY

v_gene: TRBV28
j_gene: TRBJ2-1
CDR3aa: ASSLVAGGPGNEQF

v_gene: TRBV7-9
j_gene: TRBJ1-1
CDR3aa: ASTPVHSGTEAF

v_gene: TRBV5-4
j_gene: TRBJ2-7
CDR3aa: ASSLTSGGPSYEQY

v_gene: TRBV10-1
j_gene: TRBJ2-7
CDR3aa: ASSEGLGSTEQY

v_gene: TRBV7-2
j_gene: TRBJ2-7
CDR3aa: ASSLVPPNSYEQY

v_gene: TRBV29-1
j_gene: TRBJ2-1
CDR3aa: SGYRDSLWEQF

v_gene: TRBV5-6
j_gene: .
CDR3aa: ASSLPQGPYEQY

v_gene: TRBV4-1
j_gene: TRBJ1-1
CDR3aa: ASSHPGGGEAF

v_gene: TRBV2
j_gene: TRBJ2-5
CDR3aa: ASSEALNFGGETQY

v_gene: TRBV9
j_gene: TRBJ2-7
CDR3aa: ASSSGSYEQY

v_gene: TRBV7-9
j_gene: TRBJ2-3
CDR3aa: ASSRALDTQY

v_gene: TRBV2
j_gene: TRBJ2-7
CDR3aa: ASSQDWSYEQY

v_gene: TRBV28
j_gene: TRBJ2-7
CDR3aa: ASSFPIDSPGSYEQY

v_gene: TRBV2
j_gene: TRBJ2-5
CDR3aa: ASSPDRGRETQY

v_gene: TRBV11-2
j_gene: TRBJ1-2
CDR3aa: ASTQGRGLNYGYT

v_gene: TRBV7-9
j_gene: TRBJ1-1
CDR3aa: ASSLEGKVTEAF

v_gene: TRBV6-5
j_gene: TRBJ1-3
CDR3aa: ASTSGGFYGNTIY

v_gene: TRBV11-2
j_gene: TRBJ2-7
CDR3aa: ASSLANSYHEQY

v_gene: TRBV5-1
j_gene: TRBJ1-2
CDR3aa: ASSSDQGYGYT

v_gene: TRBV5-5
j_gene: TRBJ2-7
CDR3aa: ASSLQGINEQY